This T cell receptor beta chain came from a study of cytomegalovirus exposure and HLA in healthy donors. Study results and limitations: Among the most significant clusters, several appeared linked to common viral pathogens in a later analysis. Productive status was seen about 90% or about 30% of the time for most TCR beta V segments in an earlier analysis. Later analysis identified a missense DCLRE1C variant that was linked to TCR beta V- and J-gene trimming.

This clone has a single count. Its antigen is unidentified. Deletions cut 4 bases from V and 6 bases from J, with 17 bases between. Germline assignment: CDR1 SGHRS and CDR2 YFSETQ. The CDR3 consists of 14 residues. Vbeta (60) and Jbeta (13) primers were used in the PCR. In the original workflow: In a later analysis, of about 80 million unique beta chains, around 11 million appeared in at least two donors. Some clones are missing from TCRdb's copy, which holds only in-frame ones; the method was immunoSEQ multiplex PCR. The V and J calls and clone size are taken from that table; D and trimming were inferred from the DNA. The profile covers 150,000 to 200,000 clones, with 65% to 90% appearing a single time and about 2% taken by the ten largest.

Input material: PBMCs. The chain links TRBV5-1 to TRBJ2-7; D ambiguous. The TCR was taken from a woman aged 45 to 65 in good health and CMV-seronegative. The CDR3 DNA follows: TGCGCCAGCAGCGTTTCTACCTCTGACACCGAGCAGTACTTC. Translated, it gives CASSVSTSDTEQYF. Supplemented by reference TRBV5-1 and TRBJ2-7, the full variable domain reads KAGVTQTPRYLIKTRGQQVTLSCSPISGHRSVSWYQQTPGQGLQFLFEYFSETQRNKGNFPGRFSGRQFSNSRSEMNVSTLELGDSALYLCASSVSTSDTEQYFGPGTRLTVT.